Only a few counts were recorded for the clone carrying this T cell receptor beta chain. Its antigen is not identified. TCRdb re-called the 5' RACE reads with MiXCR, one entry per CDR3 protein. This table has 520,000 or so distinct CDR3 sequences, approximately 22% appearing once. The record originates from a study of identical twins. Germline CDR1 and CDR2: ENHRY and SYGVKD. The V end was cut by 6 bases, the J end by 7 bases, with 15 bases between. This CDR3 spans 13 amino acids. Study-wide findings and caveats: Zero-insertion analyses could be partly confounded by invariant MAIT and iNKT cells.

These records were also assigned to another study, of T cells expressing NK-cell markers.

J is TRBJ1-1 and V is TRBV10-3; D is perhaps TRBD1 (6 bases). The sequencing sample was made of CD4+ T cells sorted from blood. The TCR sequence derives from a young woman in good health. DNA of the CDR3: TGTGCCATCAGATCGGACAGTAGCGTTGAAGCTTTCTTT. Translating gives CAIRSDSSVEAFF.